This is a list of T cell receptor beta chains from one sample in a study of cytomegalovirus exposure and HLA in healthy donors. The table came from immunoSEQ multiplex PCR; TCRdb's copy has only in-frame clones and leaves some out. Among some 150,000 clones, 82% were seen once, and the ten largest hold about 5.6%. Material for sequencing was PBMCs. The receptors shown here come from a man aged 30 to 45 in good health and CMV-seropositive. Each CDR3 is given with its conserved first and last residue. Fields, in order: D gene, J gene, V gene, clone size, CDR3 protein, CDR3 DNA. The D gene is left open where the match is weak. Some rows have no size entry. The others give once, few or many, or a class for an expanded clone.

D gene: -; J gene: TRBJ1-1; V gene: TRBV7-9; clone size: -; CDR3 protein: CASWVRTEAFF; CDR3 DNA: TGTGCCAGCTGGGTGAGGACTGAAGCTTTCTTT
D gene: -; J gene: TRBJ1-2; V gene: TRBV4-1; clone size: once; CDR3 protein: CASSQDSDYYGYTF; CDR3 DNA: TGCGCCAGCAGCCAAGATTCAGACTACTATGGCTACACCTTC
D gene: TRBD2; J gene: TRBJ2-3; V gene: TRBV15; clone size: -; CDR3 protein: CATSRDLLAGALDTQYF; CDR3 DNA: TGTGCCACCAGCAGAGATTTGCTAGCGGGGGCCTTAGATACGCAGTATTTT
D gene: TRBD1; J gene: TRBJ2-7; V gene: TRBV28; clone size: once; CDR3 protein: CATGDRGDYEQYF; CDR3 DNA: TGTGCCACAGGGGACAGGGGAGATTACGAGCAGTACTTC
D gene: TRBD2; J gene: TRBJ2-3; V gene: TRBV6-1; clone size: -; CDR3 protein: CASSEARVAGGRTDTQYF; CDR3 DNA: TGTGCCAGCAGTGAAGCGCGGGTAGCGGGAGGGCGCACAGATACGCAGTATTTT
D gene: TRBD1; J gene: TRBJ2-7; V gene: TRBV28; clone size: -; CDR3 protein: CASSPLPGTGSTEQYF; CDR3 DNA: TGTGCCAGCAGCCCCCTCCCCGGGACAGGGAGTACCGAGCAGTACTTC
D gene: -; J gene: TRBJ1-6; V gene: TRBV2; clone size: -; CDR3 protein: CASFTGPSNSPLHF; CDR3 DNA: TGTGCCAGCTTCACAGGGCCCAGTAATTCACCCCTCCACTTT
D gene: TRBD1; J gene: TRBJ1-1; V gene: TRBV28; clone size: -; CDR3 protein: CASSSAGTGGTEAFF; CDR3 DNA: TGTGCCAGCAGTTCTGCCGGGACAGGGGGCACTGAAGCTTTCTTT
D gene: -; J gene: TRBJ2-7; V gene: TRBV19; clone size: -; CDR3 protein: CASSIAGINTPYEQYF; CDR3 DNA: TGTGCCAGTAGTATAGCCGGGATTAACACCCCCTACGAGCAGTACTTC
D gene: -; J gene: TRBJ2-2; V gene: TRBV25-1; clone size: -; CDR3 protein: CASSESLETNTGELFF; CDR3 DNA: TGTGCCAGCAGTGAATCGTTAGAGACGAACACCGGGGAGCTGTTTTTT
D gene: -; J gene: TRBJ2-7; V gene: TRBV7-2; clone size: -; CDR3 protein: CASSSSPSLRTTEQYF; CDR3 DNA: TGTGCCAGCAGCTCCTCTCCAAGCCTAAGAACTACCGAGCAGTACTTC
D gene: -; J gene: TRBJ2-7; V gene: TRBV6-5; clone size: -; CDR3 protein: CASSYSGQTYEQYF; CDR3 DNA: TGTGCCAGCAGTTACAGTGGACAGACCTACGAGCAGTACTTC
D gene: -; J gene: TRBJ1-2; V gene: TRBV28; clone size: -; CDR3 protein: CASRLYYGYTF; CDR3 DNA: TGTGCCAGCAGGCTATACTATGGCTACACCTTC
D gene: TRBD1; J gene: TRBJ1-2; V gene: TRBV6-5; clone size: once; CDR3 protein: CASSRGQGARDGYTF; CDR3 DNA: TGTGCCAGCAGCCGGGGACAGGGGGCGCGGGATGGCTACACCTTC
D gene: -; J gene: TRBJ2-7; V gene: TRBV5-6; clone size: -; CDR3 protein: CASSSPSVPYEQYF; CDR3 DNA: TGTGCCAGCAGCTCTCCTAGCGTCCCCTACGAGCAGTACTTC
D gene: -; J gene: TRBJ2-3; V gene: TRBV5-1; clone size: -; CDR3 protein: CASTLDASGTDTQYF; CDR3 DNA: TGCGCCAGCACCCTGGACGCTAGCGGCACAGATACGCAGTATTTT
D gene: -; J gene: TRBJ2-6; V gene: TRBV2; clone size: -; CDR3 protein: CASSEIDSHTFSGANGLTF; CDR3 DNA: TGTGCCAGCAGTGAAATCGACAGCCACACATTCTCTGGGGCCAACGGCCTGACTTTC
D gene: -; J gene: TRBJ1-4; V gene: TRBV18; clone size: -; CDR3 protein: CASSQSRNEKLFF; CDR3 DNA: TGTGCCAGCTCACAGTCGCGGAATGAAAAACTGTTTTTT
D gene: TRBD2; J gene: TRBJ2-5; V gene: TRBV5-4; clone size: -; CDR3 protein: CASSAVAGRQETQYF; CDR3 DNA: TGTGCCAGCAGCGCCGTAGCGGGAAGGCAAGAGACCCAGTACTTC
D gene: -; J gene: TRBJ2-7; V gene: TRBV6-5; clone size: -; CDR3 protein: CASSYSKGLYSYEQYF; CDR3 DNA: TGTGCCAGCAGTTACTCGAAGGGACTGTACTCCTACGAGCAGTACTTC
D gene: TRBD2; J gene: TRBJ2-7; V gene: TRBV29-1; clone size: -; CDR3 protein: CSVAGTSGGSQNPYEQYF; CDR3 DNA: TGCAGCGTGGCCGGGACTAGCGGGGGGTCACAAAACCCCTACGAGCAGTACTTC
D gene: TRBD1; J gene: TRBJ2-1; V gene: TRBV5-1; clone size: few; CDR3 protein: CASSLVTGGKGYNEQFF; CDR3 DNA: TGCGCCAGCAGCTTGGTGACAGGGGGCAAAGGCTACAATGAGCAGTTCTTC
D gene: -; J gene: TRBJ2-3; V gene: TRBV27; clone size: -; CDR3 protein: CASSLKTRQISTDTQYF; CDR3 DNA: TGTGCCAGCAGTTTAAAAACCCGACAGATTTCCACGGATACGCAGTATTTT
D gene: -; J gene: TRBJ1-1; V gene: TRBV7-6; clone size: few; CDR3 protein: CASSAGDTEAFF; CDR3 DNA: TGTGCCAGCAGCGCAGGGGACACTGAAGCTTTCTTT
D gene: -; J gene: TRBJ2-7; V gene: TRBV7-2; clone size: -; CDR3 protein: CASSLGTGNYEQYF; CDR3 DNA: TGTGCCAGCAGCTTAGGGACGGGGAACTACGAGCAGTACTTC
D gene: -; J gene: TRBJ1-2; V gene: TRBV6-4; clone size: -; CDR3 protein: CASSPGTPAGGYTF; CDR3 DNA: TGTGCCAGCAGCCCCGGGACACCCGCTGGTGGCTACACCTTC